One and the same sample provided the 4 T cell receptor beta chains below, sequenced in a study of shared clonotypes between healthy human individuals. Libraries were prepared by immunoSEQ multiplex PCR; TCRdb keeps only in-frame clonotypes and omits some of them. In the table there are roughly 500,000 clones, 70% to 85% of which are singletons. Sequenced material: PBMCs. These receptors came from a woman aged 40 to 49 in good health. Some clones in this sample may be carry-over from other donors' samples.

V is TRBV27 and J is TRBJ1-5; 10 bases agree with TRBD1. V shed 1 base and J 0 bases; nucleotides not matched to a gene: 9. The CDR3 is 19 amino acids. Germline CDR1 reads MNHEY; CDR2 reads SMNVEV (reference sequence). Here the CDR3 reads CASSLFGTGARHSNQPQHF. As DNA, the CDR3 is TGTGCCAGCAGTTTATTCGGGACAGGGGCCCGGCATAGCAATCAGCCCCAGCATTTT.

The CDR3 loop reads CASSLGREQYF. The CDR3 DNA reads as TGTGCCAGCAGCTTAGGTCGTGAGCAGTACTTC. The chain joins TRBV11-2 to TRBJ2-7; D remains unclear. The CDR3 has 11 amino acids. The V end lost 1 base, the J end lost 7 bases, and 5 bases lay between the germline ends. Germline V gene sequence: CDR1 SGHAT, CDR2 FQNNGV.

This chain uses TRBV28 with TRBJ2-3, with TRBD1 matching over 9 bases. Trimming cost V 5 bases and J 6 bases; bases outside gene matches: 9. The CDR3 runs to 15 residues. Germline V gene lookup returns CDR1 MDHEN and CDR2 SYDVKM. This CDR3 is CASSRAGTGKDTQYF. The DNA of the CDR3 is TGTGCCAGCAGTCGGGCCGGGACAGGGAAGGATACGCAGTATTTT.

V is TRBV7-8 and J is TRBJ1-1; 7 positions match TRBD1. Germline lookup yields CDR1 SGHVS and CDR2 FQNEAQ. V gave up 3 bases and J gave up 0 bases; unmatched junction bases: 13. The CDR3 covers 18 residues. The CDR3 protein is CASSLHRGQIKLNTEAFF. The CDR3 region has the DNA TGTGCCAGCAGCTTGCACAGGGGCCAGATAAAATTGAACACTGAAGCTTTCTTT. The entire variable domain, with the rest obtained from reference TRBV7-8 and TRBJ1-1, is as follows: GAGVSQSPRYKVAKRGQDVALRCDPISGHVSLFWYQQALGQGPEFLTYFQNEAQLDKSGLPSDRFFAERPEGSVSTLKIQRTQQEDSAVYLCASSLHRGQIKLNTEAFFGQGTRLTVV.